This entry lists 24 T cell receptor beta chains sequenced from one sample in a study of T cells in Graves' hyperthyroidism and ophthalmopathy. RNA transcripts gave rise to amplified TCR beta CDR3 regions. Researchers ran a first-round RT-PCR on the TCR CDR3 using the HTBI primer set. Using its own MiXCR run on the multiplex PCR reads, TCRdb lists one record per CDR3 protein. The data contain a few hundred thousand distinct CDR3 sequences, about 15% of them singletons. Sequenced material: blood. These receptor sequences come from a woman aged 60-70 years with Graves' ophthalmopathy.

This clonotype has only a few counts. V is TRBV2 and J is TRBJ1-5; 7 positions match TRBD1. CDR3 length equals 13 residues. The J segment lost 6 bases and the V segment lost 9 bases, leaving 8 bases of the junction unmatched. The germline CDR1 and CDR2 sequences are SNHLY and FYNNEI. In nucleotides, the CDR3 is TGTGCCAGTGGGGACAGTTCCAGTCAGCCCCAGCATTTT. Protein sequence: CASGDSSSQPQHF.

This chain joins TRBV6-9 and TRBJ2-2; no definite D call. This CDR3 contains 10 residues. V was shortened by 4 bases and J by 12 bases, with 6 bases between the two germline ends. The germline V gene encodes CDR1 MNHGY and CDR2 SVAAGI. The CDR3 is CASSFDQLFF. The CDR3 nucleotides are TGTGCCAGCAGTTTTGATCAGCTGTTTTTT.

Ten or more counts support this clonotype. The chain recombines TRBV2 with TRBJ2-2; 9 bases fit TRBD1. CDR3 length: 16 residues. CDR1 and CDR2 (germline): SNHLY, FYNNEI. Trimming took 5 bases from V and 4 from J; bases not matched to a gene: 8. CDR3 protein: CASSPGTGIGTGELFF. In DNA, the CDR3 is TGTGCCAGCAGTCCAGGGACAGGGATCGGCACCGGGGAGCTGTTTTTT.

This clonotype was seen a few times. The V and J genes are TRBV29-1 and TRBJ2-3; TRBD2 might be the D (6 bases). CDR3 length: 13 amino acids. Germline V CDR1 and CDR2: SQVTM, ANQGSEA. V dropped 4 bases and J dropped 2 bases, with 10 bases sitting between them. The CDR3 loop reads CSVAVAVTDTQYF. In DNA, the CDR3 is TGCAGCGTTGCTGTAGCGGTCACAGATACGCAGTATTTT.

In this sample, this clonotype turned up a few times. V usage is TRBV20-1 and J usage is TRBJ1-5; D might be TRBD1 (5 bases). Between the trimmed V and J ends, which lost 6 bases and 5 bases, there was a span of 17 bases. The length of the CDR3 is 14 residues. CDR1 is DFQATT and CDR2 is SNEGSKA in the germline V gene (reference sequence). CDR3 loop: CSAGRAGEDQPQHF. CDR3 in DNA: TGCAGTGCAGGACGTGCGGGGGAGGATCAGCCCCAGCATTTT.

Remarks on this clonotype: Being one base from a much bigger clone, this may be a read error. The chain carries TRBV6-1 and TRBJ2-1, with 7 bases matching TRBD1. V was pared by 5 bases and J by 7 bases, with 2 bases of the junction left unmatched. The CDR3 covers 12 residues. Germline V gene data show CDR1 as MNHNS and CDR2 as SASEGT. DNA for the CDR3: TGTGCCAGCAGTATACAGGGGAATGAGCAGTTCTTC. This encodes CASSIQGNEQFF.

This chain links TRBV4-1 with TRBJ2-7, with D perhaps TRBD1 (5 bases). CDR1 MGHRA and CDR2 YSYEKL come from the germline V gene. Trimming cost V 3 bases and J 4 bases, with 13 bases left between them. CDR3 length equals 14 residues. The CDR3 nucleotides read TGCGCCAGCAGCCAGGACACCGGTGGGTACGAGCAGTACTTC. The encoded protein is CASSQDTGGYEQYF.

Ten or more counts support this clonotype. The chain has TRBV6-1 and TRBJ2-3; D is possibly TRBD1 or TRBD2 (6 bases each). Between the trimmed V and J ends, which lost 6 bases and 9 bases, there was a span of 19 bases. The CDR3 runs to 14 residues. The V gene's germline CDR1 is MNHNS and CDR2 SASEGT. CDR3 amino acids: CASRTSQEGDTQYF. For the CDR3, the DNA is TGTGCCAGCAGAACAAGCCAGGAGGGGGACACGCAGTATTTT.

This clonotype was counted at least ten times. The CDR3 DNA follows: TGCGCCAGCAGCTTCGGGACAGGCCACTACGAGCAGTACTTC. This translates into CASSFGTGHYEQYF. The V call is TRBV5-1, the J call TRBJ2-7; 8 nucleotides align to TRBD1. Germline V gives CDR1 SGHRS, CDR2 YFSETQ. This CDR3 spans 14 amino acids. The junction had 4 bases not matched to a gene; V was cut back by 2 bases and J by 3 bases.

CDR3 sequence: CASSTLKGPGTGELFF. The CDR3 DNA follows: TGTGCCAGCAGCACGCTGAAAGGGCCTGGCACCGGGGAGCTGTTTTTT. The chain recombines TRBV5-5 with TRBJ2-2; D is unresolved. Germline V CDR1 and CDR2: SGHKS, YYEKEE (reference sequence). This CDR3 contains 16 residues. Trimming took off 4 bases at V and 4 bases at J, with 17 bases between the two ends.

CDR3 in DNA: TGTGCCAGCAGCTTATCAAGTTTAGGTAATCAGCCCCAGCATTTT. It translates to CASSLSSLGNQPQHF. The V gene is TRBV7-2, the J gene TRBJ1-5; no reliable D call. The germline V and J ends were trimmed by 2 bases and 4 bases, with 12 bases remaining between them. The CDR3 contains 15 residues. The V gene's germline CDR1 is SGHTA and CDR2 FQGNSA.

The genes are TRBV4-1 and TRBJ2-3; 8 bases match TRBD2. Germline V gene lookup returns CDR1 MGHRA and CDR2 YSYEKL. The CDR3 consists of 15 residues. With 8 bases clipped from V and 4 bases from J, the junction kept 11 bases outside the gene matches. The CDR3 region is CASAQSGSPADTQYF. The CDR3, as DNA: TGCGCCAGCGCCCAGAGCGGGAGTCCCGCAGATACGCAGTATTTT.

This clonotype was seen more than once but under ten times. CDR3 residues: CASGGVSNTGELFF. The DNA for the CDR3 is TGTGCCAGCGGTGGCGTATCGAACACCGGGGAGCTGTTTTTT. The chain joins TRBV28 to TRBJ2-2; no reliable D call. V lost 8 bases and J lost 0, with 10 bases in between. CDR1 is MDHEN and CDR2 is SYDVKM in the germline V gene. The CDR3 is 14 amino acids.

The chain links TRBV6-1 to TRBJ2-2; 11 positions agree with TRBD2. Trimming took 9 bases from V and 7 from J; bases not matched to a gene: 10. Germline V gene lookup returns CDR1 MNHNS and CDR2 SASEGT. The CDR3 spans 15 residues. CDR3 nucleotides: TGTGCCAGTGCTATAGCGGGAGGGCTTGGCGGGGAGCTGTTTTTT. Translated: CASAIAGGLGGELFF.

This clonotype was counted many times. The chain links TRBV11-2 to TRBJ2-6; tentatively, D is TRBD2 (6 bases). V shed 1 base and J shed 4 bases, with 14 bases lying between them. The length of the CDR3 is 17 residues. Per germline, CDR1 SGHAT and CDR2 FQNNGV. CDR3 nucleotide sequence: TGTGCCAGCAGCTTAGTGGGGGGTAGGGTGGGGGCCAACGTCCTGACTTTC. This codes for CASSLVGGRVGANVLTF.

This chain links TRBV28 with TRBJ1-1; TRBD1 agrees at 9 bases. V shed 5 bases and J 3 bases; nucleotides not matched to a gene: 13. The CDR3 is made up of 17 amino acids. Germline CDR1 MDHEN, CDR2 SYDVKM. The CDR3 coding sequence is TGTGCCAGCAGTCCCCCTACCGGGACAGGGTGGTACACTGAAGCTTTCTTT. This codes for CASSPPTGTGWYTEAFF.

This clonotype was observed many times. This chain links TRBV6-5 with TRBJ2-7; 14 bases agree with TRBD2. This CDR3 contains 19 residues. The trim removed 2 bases at V and 3 bases at J, leaving 12 bases unmatched. Germline loops: CDR1 MNHEY, CDR2 SVGAGI. This CDR3 reads CASSYRAGTSGRGLYEQYF. The DNA of the CDR3 is TGTGCCAGCAGTTACCGAGCCGGGACTAGCGGGAGAGGGCTCTACGAGCAGTACTTC.

This clonotype was counted many times. The rearrangement joins TRBV12-3 or TRBV12-4 to TRBJ2-5; the match to TRBD1 covers 8 bases. The junction had 10 bases not matched to a gene; V was cut back by 3 bases and J by 1 base. The CDR3 covers 17 residues. The CDR3 DNA reads TGTGCCAGCAGTTTCGTCTTGGCAGGGGGCTTCCAAGAGACCCAGTACTTC. This gives the protein CASSFVLAGGFQETQYF.

On this clonotype itself: A read error may be the cause here, since a much bigger clone is one base away. V is TRBV20-1 and J is TRBJ2-7; D not certain. This CDR3 has 12 residues. Trimming took 0 bases from V and 6 from J, leaving 9 bases between them. Germline values: CDR1 DFQATT, CDR2 SNEGSKA (reference sequence). The CDR3 loop reads CSARDTGREQYF. Here the CDR3 DNA reads TGCAGTGCTAGAGATACGGGCCGCGAGCAGTACTTC.

The gene calls are TRBV11-2 and TRBJ2-1, with TRBD1 matching over 9 bases. The V segment lost 4 bases and the J segment 3 bases; nucleotides outside the gene matches: 16. This CDR3 has 19 residues. The germline V gene has CDR1 SGHAT and CDR2 FQNNGV. CDR3 coding DNA: TGTGCCAGCAGCTCCCTCGCCGCTACAGGGGGCAGTTTCTACAATGAGCAGTTCTTC. It specifies CASSSLAATGGSFYNEQFF.

V usage is TRBV20-1 and J usage is TRBJ1-5; D remains ambiguous. Germline loops: CDR1 DFQATT, CDR2 SNEGSKA (reference sequence). The CDR3 is 14 amino acids. Trimming removed 4 bases from V and 2 bases from J, with 12 bases in between. DNA of the CDR3: TGCAGTGCTAAGATTACGGCCGGCAATCAGCCCCAGCATTTT. Residues: CSAKITAGNQPQHF.

This clonotype was counted at least ten times. The chain links TRBV5-8 to TRBJ2-1; possibly TRBD1 for D (6 bases). Trimming removed 1 base from V and 4 bases from J, with 15 bases in between. Germline assignment: CDR1 SGHTS and CDR2 YDEGEE. This CDR3 has 16 amino acids. This CDR3 reads CASSLSDRYSYNEQFF. CDR3 nucleotides: TGTGCCAGCAGCTTGAGCGACAGGTACTCATACAATGAGCAGTTCTTC.

This clonotype showed up many times. The rearrangement links TRBV7-2 to TRBJ1-2; D remains unclear. Trimming cost V 1 base and J 3 bases, with 12 bases left between them. Germline loops: CDR1 SGHTA, CDR2 FQGNSA. CDR3 size: 15 residues. CDR3: CASSLDGSIYYGYTF. In DNA form, the CDR3 reads TGTGCCAGCAGCTTAGATGGGTCAATTTACTATGGCTACACCTTC.

This clonotype appeared many times. The chain has TRBV5-5 and TRBJ2-5, with D maybe TRBD1 (6 bases). Germline V gives CDR1 SGHKS, CDR2 YYEKEE (reference sequence). The V end lost 0 bases, the J end lost 2 bases, and 14 bases lay between the germline ends. This CDR3 has 16 residues. CDR3 protein: CASSLGSGGYQETQYF. CDR3 in DNA: TGTGCCAGCAGCTTGGGGTCTGGGGGCTATCAAGAGACCCAGTACTTC.